A single sample is the source of the 3 T cell receptor beta chains below, sequenced in a study of blood T cell repertoires in COVID-19. The protocol was immunoSEQ multiplex PCR, while the TCRdb copy is restricted to in-frame clones and leaves out a portion. The data show over 150,000 clones, more than 70% seen once. The specimen sequenced was peripheral blood. Receptor source: a man aged 50 to 60 with active or convalescent COVID-19.

The chain joins TRBV29-1 to TRBJ2-5, with 7 bases that match TRBD1. The CDR3 loop spans 15 amino acids. Trimming took 7 bases from V and 5 from J; bases not matched to a gene: 16. From germline, CDR1 is SQVTM and CDR2 ANQGSEA. This CDR3 is CSAKTGRIAKETQYF. CDR3 coding DNA: TGCAGCGCTAAGACAGGGAGAATCGCTAAGGAGACCCAGTACTTC.

The V and J genes are TRBV5-1 and TRBJ2-6, with TRBD1 identical over 11 bases. This CDR3 is built from 17 residues. Germline V gene lookup returns CDR1 SGHRS and CDR2 YFSETQ. Germline trimming cut 1 base from V and 2 bases from J; bases unmatched to any gene: 2. The CDR3 protein is CASSLLGQGAGANVLTF. The CDR3 coding sequence is TGCGCCAGCAGCTTGTTGGGACAGGGGGCTGGGGCCAACGTCCTGACTTTC.

The chain joins TRBV12-3 or TRBV12-4 to TRBJ1-6; D remains unclear. CDR3 length: 12 residues. With 3 bases removed from V and 15 bases from J, the gap between germline ends came to 12 bases. Here the CDR3 reads CASSFGRHLLHF. The CDR3 coding sequence is TGTGCCAGCAGTTTCGGCAGGCACCTCCTCCACTTT.